This entry is about one TCR beta chain. Participant ages covered about 18 to 89 years across 25 or so US areas. In the study's own analysis: Researchers report that nucleated cell counts were estimated from reference gene primer amplification. The protocol was immunoSEQ multiplex PCR, while the TCRdb copy is restricted to in-frame clones and leaves out a portion. Clonal size and the V and J genes are those of that table, whereas D and trimming came from the DNA. The table records approximately 200,000 clones, approximately 81% of them present only once. CDR1 LGHDT and CDR2 YNNKEL come from the germline V gene (reference sequence). The CDR3 runs to 14 residues. Trimming shortened V by 0 bases and J by 6 bases, and 9 bases separated the two germline ends. The entry originates in a study of blood T cell repertoires in COVID-19. Study information: The cDNA or gDNA used as material had been derived from T cells, B-cell-depleted T cells, or PBMCs.

The material sequenced was PBMCs or T cells enriched from blood (not recorded which). This chain joins TRBV3-1 (or the pseudogene TRBV3-2) and TRBJ1-5, with no clear D. The sequence was obtained from a middle-aged man who had recovered from COVID-19. CDR3 coding DNA: TGTGCCAGCAGCCAAGATATTACCGGTCAGCCCCAGCATTTT. This translates into CASSQDITGQPQHF.